Listed below are T cell receptor beta chains from one sample, sequenced in a study of human T cells and chemical hapten exposure. TCRdb processed the RACE reads anew with MiXCR; each CDR3 protein has one entry. The sample contains 60,000 to 80,000 distinct CDR3 sequences, roughly 6.7% of which appear only once. The source material was whole blood, sampled in connection with sensitization to the hapten diphenylcyclopropenone (DPC). The origin of the receptors is a woman aged 30 to 39 with alopecia areata. Some clones in this sample may be carry-over from other donors' samples. Each CDR3 is given without its conserved first and last residue. The D gene is left open where the match is weak. Clone sizes are given selectively: once, few, many, or a class where the clone is expanded.

>many|-|TRBV6-1|11
ASSEAEVQPQH
>-|TRBD1|TRBV18|16
ASSPEAPGTASTDTQY
>few|-|TRBV11-2|14
ASSLVVARAPLGQY
>many|-|TRBV3-1|14
ASSQDPGGHGDTQY
>-|TRBD1|TRBV20-1|16
SANPGTGPSSYNSPLH
>many|TRBD2|TRBV10-3|13
AISGGGGPAYEQY
>many|-|TRBV6-5|12
ASSRGATDVGYT
>many|-|TRBV18|12
ASSRDSANYGYT
>-|TRBD1|TRBV5-1|12
ASTESTGEDGYT
>few|-|TRBV30|10
AWSRQGETQY
>many|-|TRBV6-6|10
ASRPGLTEAF
>many|TRBD1|TRBV6-6|14
ASSLSRTGASYEQY
>few|-|TRBV5-6|12
ASSGGMVSREQY
>many|-|TRBV21-1|14
ASSKLNRGLNTEAF
>many|-|TRBV20-1|12
SALNRDGFEKLF
>many|-|TRBV29-1|10
SVEAGQDTQY
>many|TRBD1|TRBV10-3|14
AISGLSGQGGNEQF
>many|-|TRBV4-2|14
ASSQDLTTGANGYT
>many|-|TRBV7-2|10
ASSFYTDTQY
>-|TRBD2|TRBV20-1|13
SARTGLAGNYEQY
>few|-|TRBV9|12
ASSVVAEGGGQY
>many|-|TRBV14|11
ASGPLRSTEAF